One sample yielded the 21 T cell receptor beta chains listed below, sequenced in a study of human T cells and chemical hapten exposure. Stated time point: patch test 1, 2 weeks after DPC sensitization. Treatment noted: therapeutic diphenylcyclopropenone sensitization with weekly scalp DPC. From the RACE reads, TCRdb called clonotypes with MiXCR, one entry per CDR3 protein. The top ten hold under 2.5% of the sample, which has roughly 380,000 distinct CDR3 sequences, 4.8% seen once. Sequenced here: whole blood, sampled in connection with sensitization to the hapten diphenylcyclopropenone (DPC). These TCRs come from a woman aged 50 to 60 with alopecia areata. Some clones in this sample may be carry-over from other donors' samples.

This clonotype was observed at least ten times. The CDR3 is CASSQVAEWTHEQFF. The CDR3 region has the DNA TGTGCCAGCAGCCAAGTGGCGGAGTGGACTCATGAGCAGTTCTTC. V gene TRBV3-1 combines with J gene TRBJ2-1; a possible D gene is TRBD2 (5 bases). Germline CDR1 LGHDT, CDR2 YNNKEL (reference sequence). The CDR3 consists of 15 residues. V was clipped by 1 base and J by 8 bases, with 15 bases between them.

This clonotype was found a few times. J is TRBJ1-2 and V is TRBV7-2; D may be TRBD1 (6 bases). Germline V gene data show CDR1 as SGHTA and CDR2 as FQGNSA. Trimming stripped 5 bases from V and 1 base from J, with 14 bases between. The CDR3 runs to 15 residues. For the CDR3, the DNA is TGTGCCAGCAGCCCCTGGACAGCCGATAACTATGGCTACACCTTC. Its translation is CASSPWTADNYGYTF.

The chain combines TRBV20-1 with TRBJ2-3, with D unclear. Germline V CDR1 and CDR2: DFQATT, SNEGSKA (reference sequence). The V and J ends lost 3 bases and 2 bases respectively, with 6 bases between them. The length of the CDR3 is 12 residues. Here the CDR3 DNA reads TGCAGTGCTAGTCCCCCCACAGATACGCAGTATTTT. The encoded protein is CSASPPTDTQYF.

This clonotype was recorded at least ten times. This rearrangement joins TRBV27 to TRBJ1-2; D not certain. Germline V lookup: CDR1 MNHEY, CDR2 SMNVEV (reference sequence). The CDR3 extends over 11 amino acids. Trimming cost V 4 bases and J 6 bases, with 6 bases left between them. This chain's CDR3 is CASSSSDGYTF. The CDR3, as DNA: TGTGCCAGCAGTTCTTCCGATGGCTACACCTTC.

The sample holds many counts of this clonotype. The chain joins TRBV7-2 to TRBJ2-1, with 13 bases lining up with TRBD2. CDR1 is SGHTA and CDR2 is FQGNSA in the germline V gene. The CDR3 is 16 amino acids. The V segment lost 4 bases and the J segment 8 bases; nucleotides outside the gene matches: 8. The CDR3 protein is CASSSWTSGGLDEQFF. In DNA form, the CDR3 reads TGTGCCAGCAGCTCCTGGACTAGCGGGGGTTTGGATGAGCAGTTCTTC. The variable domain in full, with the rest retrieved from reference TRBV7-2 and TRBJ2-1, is GAGVSQSPSNKVTEKGKDVELRCDPISGHTALYWYRQSLGQGLEFLIYFQGNSAPDKSGLPSDRFSAERTGGSVSTLTIQRTQQEDSAVYLCASSSWTSGGLDEQFFGPGTRLTVL.

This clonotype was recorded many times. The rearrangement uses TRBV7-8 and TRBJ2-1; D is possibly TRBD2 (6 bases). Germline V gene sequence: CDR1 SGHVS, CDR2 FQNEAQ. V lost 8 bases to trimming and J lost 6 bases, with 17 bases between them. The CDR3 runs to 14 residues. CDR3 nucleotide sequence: TGTGCCAGCTCCCCCTGGGGGACTCTCAATGAGCAGTTCTTC. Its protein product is CASSPWGTLNEQFF.

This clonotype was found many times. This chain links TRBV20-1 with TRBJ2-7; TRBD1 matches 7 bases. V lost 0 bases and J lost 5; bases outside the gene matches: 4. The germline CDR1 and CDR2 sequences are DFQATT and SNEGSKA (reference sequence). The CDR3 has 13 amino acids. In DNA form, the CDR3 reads TGCAGTGCTAGAGAACAGGGGATTCACGAGCAGTACTTC. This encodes CSAREQGIHEQYF.

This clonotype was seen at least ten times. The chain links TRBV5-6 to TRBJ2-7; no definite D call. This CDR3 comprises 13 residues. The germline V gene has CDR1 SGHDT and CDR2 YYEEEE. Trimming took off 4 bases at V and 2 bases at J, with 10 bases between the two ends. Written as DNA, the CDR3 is TGTGCCAGCAGCCCTCAGGACCCCTACGAGCAGTACTTC. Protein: CASSPQDPYEQYF.

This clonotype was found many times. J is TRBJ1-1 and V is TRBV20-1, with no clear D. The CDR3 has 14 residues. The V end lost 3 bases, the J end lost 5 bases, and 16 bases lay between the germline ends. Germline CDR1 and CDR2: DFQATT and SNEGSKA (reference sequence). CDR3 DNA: TGCAGTGCTAGCCGGTCCGGGGTCGGAACTGAAGCTTTCTTT. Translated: CSASRSGVGTEAFF.

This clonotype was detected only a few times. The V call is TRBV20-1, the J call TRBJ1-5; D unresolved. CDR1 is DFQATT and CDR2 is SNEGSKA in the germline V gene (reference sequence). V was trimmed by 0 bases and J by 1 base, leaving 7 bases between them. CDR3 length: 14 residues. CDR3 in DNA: TGCAGTGCTAGAGAATCTAGGAGCAATCAGCCCCAGCATTTT. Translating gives CSARESRSNQPQHF.

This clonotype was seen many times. CDR3 in amino acids: CASSLGRFGNTIYF. In nucleotides, the CDR3 is TGTGCCAGCAGCTTGGGACGGTTTGGAAACACCATATATTTT. The gene calls are TRBV5-5 and TRBJ1-3; D not certain. Germline loops: CDR1 SGHKS, CDR2 YYEKEE (reference sequence). This CDR3 comprises 14 residues. Deletions cut 0 bases from V and 3 bases from J, with 7 bases between. The whole variable domain, remainder taken from reference TRBV5-5 and TRBJ1-3, is DAGVTQSPTHLIKTRGQQVTLRCSPISGHKSVSWYQQVLGQGPQFIFQYYEKEERGRGNFPDRFSARQFPNYSSELNVNALLLGDSALYLCASSLGRFGNTIYFGEGSWLTVV.

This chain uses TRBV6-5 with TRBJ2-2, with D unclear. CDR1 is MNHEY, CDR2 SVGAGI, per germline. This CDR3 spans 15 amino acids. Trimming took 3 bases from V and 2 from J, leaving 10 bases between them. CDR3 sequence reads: CASSYMAENTGELFF. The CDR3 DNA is TGTGCCAGCAGTTATATGGCGGAAAACACCGGGGAGCTGTTTTTT.

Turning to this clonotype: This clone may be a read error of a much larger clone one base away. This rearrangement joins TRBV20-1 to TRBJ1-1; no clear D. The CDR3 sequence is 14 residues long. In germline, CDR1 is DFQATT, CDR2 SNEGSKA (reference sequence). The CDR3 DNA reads TGCAGTGCTAGTCGGGAGGCCATGAACACTGTAGCTTTCTTT. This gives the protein CSASREAMNTVAFF.

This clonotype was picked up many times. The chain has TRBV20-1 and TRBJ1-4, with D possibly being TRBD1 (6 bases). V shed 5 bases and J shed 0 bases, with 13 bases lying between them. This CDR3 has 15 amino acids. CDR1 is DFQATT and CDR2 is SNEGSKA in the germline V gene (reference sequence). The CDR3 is CSAFEGGATNEKLFF. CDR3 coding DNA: TGCAGTGCTTTTGAGGGGGGAGCAACTAATGAAAAACTGTTTTTT.

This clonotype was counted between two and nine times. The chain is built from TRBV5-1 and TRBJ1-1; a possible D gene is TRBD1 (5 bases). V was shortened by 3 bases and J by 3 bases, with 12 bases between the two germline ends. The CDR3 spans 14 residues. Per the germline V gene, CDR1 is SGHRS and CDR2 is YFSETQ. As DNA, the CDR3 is TGCGCCAGCAGCTCCCGGGGAGGGGACACTGAAGCTTTCTTT. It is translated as CASSSRGGDTEAFF. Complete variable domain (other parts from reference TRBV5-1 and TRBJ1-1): KAGVTQTPRYLIKTRGQQVTLSCSPISGHRSVSWYQQTPGQGLQFLFEYFSETQRNKGNFPGRFSGRQFSNSRSEMNVSTLELGDSALYLCASSSRGGDTEAFFGQGTRLTVV.

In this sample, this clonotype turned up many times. CDR3 sequence (DNA): TGTGCCAGCAGCCAAGATCACCGGGGGCCATCCTACAATGAGCAGTTCTTC. As protein: CASSQDHRGPSYNEQFF. This chain uses TRBV3-1 with TRBJ2-1; D is perhaps TRBD1 or TRBD2 (6 bases each). This CDR3 has 17 residues. V dropped 0 bases and J dropped 1 base, with 13 bases sitting between them. Germline V gives CDR1 LGHDT, CDR2 YNNKEL (reference sequence).

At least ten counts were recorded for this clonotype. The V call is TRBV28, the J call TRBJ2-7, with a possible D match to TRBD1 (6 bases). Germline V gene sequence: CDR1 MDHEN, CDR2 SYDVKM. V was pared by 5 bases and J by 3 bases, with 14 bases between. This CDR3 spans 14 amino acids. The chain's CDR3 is CASSPSGTFYEQYF. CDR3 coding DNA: TGTGCCAGCAGTCCTAGTGGGACATTCTACGAGCAGTACTTC.

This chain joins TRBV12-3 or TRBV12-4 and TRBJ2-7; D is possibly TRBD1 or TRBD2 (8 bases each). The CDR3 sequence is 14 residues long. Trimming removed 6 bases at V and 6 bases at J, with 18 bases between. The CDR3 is CASRPGGGRPEQYF. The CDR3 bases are TGTGCCAGCAGACCAGGGGGCGGGAGGCCCGAGCAGTACTTC.

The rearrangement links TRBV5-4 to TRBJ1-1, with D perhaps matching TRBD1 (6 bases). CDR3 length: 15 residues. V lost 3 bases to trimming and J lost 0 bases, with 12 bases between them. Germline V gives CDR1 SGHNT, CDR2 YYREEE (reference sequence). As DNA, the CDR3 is TGTGCCAGCAGCTCAGAGGACAGTCTGAACACTGAAGCTTTCTTT. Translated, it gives CASSSEDSLNTEAFF.

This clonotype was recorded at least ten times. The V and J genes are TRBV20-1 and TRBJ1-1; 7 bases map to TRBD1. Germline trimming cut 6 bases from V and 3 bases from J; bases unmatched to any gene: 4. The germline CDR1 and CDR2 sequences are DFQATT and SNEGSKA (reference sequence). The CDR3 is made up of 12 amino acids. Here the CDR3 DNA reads TGCAGTGCCCCCGGGACAGACACTGAAGCTTTCTTT. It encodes CSAPGTDTEAFF.

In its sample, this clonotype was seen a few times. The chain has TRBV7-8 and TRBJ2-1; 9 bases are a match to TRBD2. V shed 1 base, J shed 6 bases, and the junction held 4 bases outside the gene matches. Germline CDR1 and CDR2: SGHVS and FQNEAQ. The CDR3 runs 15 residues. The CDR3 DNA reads TGTGCCAGCAGCTTAGGGGCTAGCGGGGTCAATGAGCAGTTCTTC. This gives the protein CASSLGASGVNEQFF.